These T cell receptor beta chains were read from a single sample in a study of CD8 T cell repertoires and HIV-1 epitope variants. TCRdb's table, derived via immunoSEQ multiplex PCR, lists solely in-frame clones and lacks some. This sample has around 4,500 clones, with roughly 67% found just once. Antigens of these TCRs are unknown. Sequenced material: cultured CD8+ T cells derived from PBMCs. Every receptor here comes from a male donor with HIV. Each CDR3 is given with its conserved first and last residue. A D gene is named only where the DNA matches it firmly.

v_call: TRBV28; d_call: .; cdr3_aa: CASSPTRTDVVSLAF
v_call: TRBV11-1; d_call: .; cdr3_aa: CASDLRGVGEAFF
v_call: TRBV4-1; d_call: .; cdr3_aa: CASRLGTYSYNEQFF
v_call: TRBV5-6; d_call: .; cdr3_aa: CASSFRNSYEQYF
v_call: TRBV6-5; d_call: .; cdr3_aa: CASSSTGAEAFF
v_call: TRBV5-6; d_call: TRBD2; cdr3_aa: CASSLVAGEDNGELFF
v_call: TRBV2; d_call: .; cdr3_aa: CASSEGTVYEQYF
v_call: TRBV6-5; d_call: .; cdr3_aa: CASSYVDSREQFF
v_call: TRBV7-9; d_call: .; cdr3_aa: CASSLRLDSYNEQFF
v_call: TRBV7-3; d_call: TRBD1; cdr3_aa: CASSPGQVGYNEQFF
v_call: TRBV7-9; d_call: .; cdr3_aa: CASSLLAGSYNEQFF
v_call: TRBV28; d_call: .; cdr3_aa: CASLTGYNEQFF